The clone carrying this T cell receptor (beta chain) was seen more than once but under ten times. Other DNA sequences from this sample encode an identical CDR3 as well. These data originate in a study of blood T cell repertoires in COVID-19. Sequenced by immunoSEQ multiplex PCR; TCRdb stores in-frame clones only, minus some. The sample records under 200,000 clones, nearly 90% being singletons. This CDR3 is 13 amino acids long. V gave up 2 bases and J gave up 2 bases, with 7 bases separating them. The germline V gene has CDR1 SGHKS and CDR2 YYEKEE (reference sequence). The clonotype originates from a man in his 60s with active or convalescent COVID-19. Sequencing was done on a sample of peripheral blood. This chain uses TRBV5-5 with TRBJ1-1; D is possibly TRBD1 (5 bases). The CDR3 is CASSFGGNTEAFF. The CDR3 region has the DNA TGTGCCAGCAGCTTCGGGGGAAACACTGAAGCTTTCTTT.